This entry describes one TCR beta chain. Its antigen is unknown. The PCR ran on 60 Vbeta and 13 Jbeta primers. Profiling relied on immunoSEQ multiplex PCR, and the TCRdb table lists in-frame clones only, not all of them. The sample yields under 250,000 clones, over 65% seen once. The data were obtained in a study of cytomegalovirus exposure and HLA in healthy donors. Study results and limitations: An observed cluster of highly shared sequence variants was recorded as a likely sequencing artifact.

Germline V CDR1 and CDR2: SNHLY, FYNNEI. The CDR3 runs to 14 residues. V dropped 2 bases and J dropped 5 bases, with 12 bases sitting between them. V is TRBV2 and J is TRBJ1-1, with D possibly TRBD1 on 6 matching bases. The specimen was PBMCs. The receptor comes from a man aged 18 to 35 in good health and CMV-seronegative. CDR3 protein: CASSELGALTEAFF. CDR3 in DNA: TGTGCCAGCAGTGAATTGGGGGCGCTGACTGAAGCTTTCTTT.